The 10 T cell receptor beta chains below all came from one sample that was sequenced in a study of beta chain features in type 1 diabetes. Expressed TCRB transcripts were sequenced, since all the RNA that had been isolated was reverse transcribed. Clones were read by immunoSEQ multiplex PCR, and TCRdb kept only the in-frame ones, dropping some. The sample carries about 210,000 clones, approximately 11% recorded once. The source material was central memory CD4+ T cells from blood. The receptors stem from a man younger than 30 in good health.

This clone has more than one count but fewer than ten. The rearrangement uses TRBV6-1 and TRBJ2-1; 7 nucleotides agree with TRBD1. Trimming removed 10 bases from V and 7 bases from J; junction bases left unmatched: 4. Germline V gene lookup returns CDR1 MNHNS and CDR2 SASEGT. This CDR3 is 11 amino acids long. The CDR3 coding sequence is TGTGCCAACTCACAGGGGAATGAGCAGTTCTTC. It specifies CANSQGNEQFF.

In this sample, this clone turned up a few times. The rearrangement links TRBV12-5 to TRBJ2-7; D may be TRBD2 (6 bases). There are 12 residues in the CDR3. With 4 bases removed from V and 5 bases from J, the gap between germline ends came to 9 bases. Germline V gene data show CDR1 as LGHNT and CDR2 as FRNRAP. DNA of the CDR3: TGTGCTAGTGGTTCGGGGGTCCACGAGCAGTACTTC. Encoded protein: CASGSGVHEQYF.

The chain joins TRBV30 to TRBJ1-4; 10 bases fit TRBD1. Germline lookup yields CDR1 GTSNPN and CDR2 SVGIG (reference sequence). This CDR3 contains 15 residues. V was clipped by 0 bases and J by 6 bases; unmatched bases: 4. CDR3 sequence: CAWSVRTGGYEKLFF. For the CDR3, the DNA is TGTGCCTGGAGTGTACGGACAGGGGGTTATGAAAAACTGTTTTTT.

The CDR3 DNA reads as TGTGCCAGCAGCCCCTCCGGGTCTGGGGCCAACGTCCTGACTTTC. This translates into CASSPSGSGANVLTF. V is TRBV28 and J is TRBJ2-6; D gene unclear. The CDR3 loop spans 15 amino acids. CDR1 is MDHEN, CDR2 SYDVKM, per germline. V dropped 6 bases and J dropped 1 base, with 10 bases sitting between them. Using reference TRBV28 and TRBJ2-6 for the parts outside the CDR3, the full variable domain is DVKVTQSSRYLVKRTGEKVFLECVQDMDHENMFWYRQDPGLGLRLIYFSYDVKMKEKGDIPEGYSVSREKKERFSLILESASTNQTSMYLCASSPSGSGANVLTFGAGSRLTVL.

The gene calls are TRBV29-1 and TRBJ2-5, with 14 nucleotides matching TRBD2. This CDR3 region has 14 residues. With 6 bases clipped from V and 7 bases from J, the junction kept 7 bases outside the gene matches. Germline values: CDR1 SQVTM, CDR2 ANQGSEA. The CDR3 DNA is TGCAGCGTGGGACTAGCGGGAGTTAGGGCGACCCAGTACTTC. Amino acid sequence: CSVGLAGVRATQYF. Filled out from reference TRBV29-1 and TRBJ2-5, the complete variable domain reads SAVISQKPSRDICQRGTSLTIQCQVDSQVTMMFWYRQQPGQSLTLIATANQGSEATYESGFVIDKFPISRPNLTFSTLTVSNMSPEDSSIYLCSVGLAGVRATQYFGPGTRLLVL.

This clone was seen only a few times. The V and J genes are TRBV4-3 and TRBJ1-2, with no clear D. Germline values: CDR1 LGHNA, CDR2 YSLEER. V lost 4 bases and J 2 bases, leaving 17 bases between the germline ends. The CDR3 is 16 residues long. In nucleotides, the CDR3 is TGCGCCAGCAGCCGCTCCCCTTTGGGGAACAACTATGGCTACACCTTC. It codes for CASSRSPLGNNYGYTF.

The genes are TRBV5-6 and TRBJ1-3; D call uncertain. The germline V gene encodes CDR1 SGHDT and CDR2 YYEEEE. V lost 1 base, J lost 0 bases, and 8 bases lay in between. The CDR3 is 15 amino acids. CDR3 residues: CASSLSPHSGNTIYF. The CDR3 DNA is TGTGCCAGCAGCTTGTCGCCCCACTCTGGAAACACCATATATTTT.

This clone was detected ten times or more. The J gene is TRBJ2-1, the V gene TRBV9; no clear D. The germline V gene encodes CDR1 SGDLS and CDR2 YYNGEE. Trimming stripped 0 bases from V and 4 bases from J, with 5 bases between. This CDR3 has 13 residues. The CDR3 sequence is CASSVDRYNEQFF. DNA of the CDR3: TGTGCCAGCAGCGTAGACCGGTACAATGAGCAGTTCTTC.

The rearrangement joins TRBV28 to TRBJ2-7, with TRBD1 identical over 7 bases. The CDR3 runs 12 residues. Germline V gives CDR1 MDHEN, CDR2 SYDVKM. Trimming removed 11 bases from V and 3 bases from J; junction bases left unmatched: 7. The CDR3 nucleotides read TGTGCCCAAAGGGCAGGGGGCTACGAGCAGTACTTC. Protein: CAQRAGGYEQYF.

A few counts support this clone. The sample holds other DNA sequences that translate to the same CDR3. V and J are TRBV7-9 and TRBJ2-1; 7 nucleotides line up with TRBD1. Trimming at V came to 5 bases and at J to 4 bases, leaving 5 bases not matched to a gene. Germline CDR1 is SEHNR and CDR2 is FQNEAQ (reference sequence). This CDR3 has 14 amino acids. As DNA, the CDR3 is TGTGCCAGCAGCCCTCGGGACAGATACAATGAGCAGTTCTTC. It yields the protein CASSPRDRYNEQFF.